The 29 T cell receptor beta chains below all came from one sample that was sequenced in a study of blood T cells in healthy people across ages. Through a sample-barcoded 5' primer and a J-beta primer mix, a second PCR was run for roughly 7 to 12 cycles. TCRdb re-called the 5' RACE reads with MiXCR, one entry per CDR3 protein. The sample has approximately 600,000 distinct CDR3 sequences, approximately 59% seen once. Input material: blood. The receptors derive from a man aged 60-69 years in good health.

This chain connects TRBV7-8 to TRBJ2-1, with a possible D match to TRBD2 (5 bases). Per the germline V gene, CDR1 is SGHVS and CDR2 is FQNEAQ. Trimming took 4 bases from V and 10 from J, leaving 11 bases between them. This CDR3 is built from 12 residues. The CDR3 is CASSSSGREQFF. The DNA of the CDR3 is TGTGCCAGCAGCTCGAGCGGTCGGGAGCAGTTCTTC.

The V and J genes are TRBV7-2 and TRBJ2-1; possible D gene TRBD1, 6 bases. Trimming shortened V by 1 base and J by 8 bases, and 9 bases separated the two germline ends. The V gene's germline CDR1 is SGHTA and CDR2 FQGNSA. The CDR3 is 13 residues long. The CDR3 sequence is CASSLVSGDEQFF. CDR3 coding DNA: TGTGCCAGCAGCTTAGTTTCAGGGGATGAGCAGTTCTTC.

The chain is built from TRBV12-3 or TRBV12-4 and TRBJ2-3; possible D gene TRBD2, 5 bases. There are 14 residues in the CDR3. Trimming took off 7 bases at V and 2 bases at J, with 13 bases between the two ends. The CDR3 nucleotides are TGTGCCAGCAAACCCGGGGTTATCACAGATACGCAGTATTTT. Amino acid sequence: CASKPGVITDTQYF.

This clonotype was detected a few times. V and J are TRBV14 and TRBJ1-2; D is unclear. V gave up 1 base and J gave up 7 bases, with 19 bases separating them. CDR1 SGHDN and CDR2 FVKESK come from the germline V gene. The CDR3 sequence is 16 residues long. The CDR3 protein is CASSQGGRLGGSGYTF. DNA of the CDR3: TGTGCCAGCAGCCAAGGCGGGCGCCTGGGCGGATCTGGCTACACCTTC.

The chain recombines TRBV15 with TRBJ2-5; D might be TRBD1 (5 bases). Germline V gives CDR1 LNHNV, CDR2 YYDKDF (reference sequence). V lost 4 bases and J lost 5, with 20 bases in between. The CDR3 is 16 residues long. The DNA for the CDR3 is TGTGCCACCAGCAAGTCCCACCAAATGGCAGGGGAGACCCAGTACTTC. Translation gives CATSKSHQMAGETQYF. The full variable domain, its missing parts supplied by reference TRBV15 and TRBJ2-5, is DAMVIQNPRYQVTQFGKPVTLSCSQTLNHNVMYWYQQKSSQAPKLLFHYYDKDFNNEADTPDNFQSRRPNTSFCFLDIRSPGLGDTAMYLCATSKSHQMAGETQYFGPGTRLLVL.

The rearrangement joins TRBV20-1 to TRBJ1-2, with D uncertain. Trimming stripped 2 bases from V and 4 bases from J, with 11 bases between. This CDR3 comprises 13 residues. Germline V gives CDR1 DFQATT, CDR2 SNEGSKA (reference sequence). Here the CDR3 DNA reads TGCAGTGCTAGAACGGGCGGATCCTATGGCTACACCTTC. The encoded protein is CSARTGGSYGYTF.

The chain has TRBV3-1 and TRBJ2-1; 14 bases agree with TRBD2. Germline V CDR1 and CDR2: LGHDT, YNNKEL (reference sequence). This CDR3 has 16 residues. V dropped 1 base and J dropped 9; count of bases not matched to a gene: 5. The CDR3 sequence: CASSQAGLAGGGEQFF. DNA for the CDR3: TGTGCCAGCAGCCAAGCCGGACTAGCGGGGGGCGGTGAGCAGTTCTTC.

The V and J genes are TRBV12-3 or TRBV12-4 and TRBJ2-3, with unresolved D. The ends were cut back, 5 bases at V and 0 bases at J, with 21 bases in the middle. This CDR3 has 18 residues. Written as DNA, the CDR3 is TGTGCCAGCAGTGCCGACCTGCCCAAGGACCGCAGCACAGATACGCAGTATTTT. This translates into CASSADLPKDRSTDTQYF.

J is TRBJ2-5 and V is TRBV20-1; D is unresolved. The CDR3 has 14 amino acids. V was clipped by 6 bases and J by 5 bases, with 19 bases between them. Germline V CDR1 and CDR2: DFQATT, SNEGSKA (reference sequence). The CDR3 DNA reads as TGCAGTGCCGACCTACGTTGGATCGGCGAGACCCAGTACTTC. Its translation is CSADLRWIGETQYF.

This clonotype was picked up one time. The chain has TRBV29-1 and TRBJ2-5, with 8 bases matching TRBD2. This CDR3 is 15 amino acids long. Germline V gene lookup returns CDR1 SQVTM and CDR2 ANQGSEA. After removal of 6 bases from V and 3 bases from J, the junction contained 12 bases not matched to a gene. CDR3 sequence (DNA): TGCAGCGTCGCCCACCGGACTAGCTCCGAAGAGACCCAGTACTTC. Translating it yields CSVAHRTSSEETQYF.

In DNA, the CDR3 is TGCAGTGCCACCCGAGGCGTGAACACTGAAGCTTTCTTT. This translates into CSATRGVNTEAFF. The chain joins TRBV20-1 to TRBJ1-1, with D uncertain. Germline V CDR1 and CDR2: DFQATT, SNEGSKA (reference sequence). Trimming removed 6 bases at V and 0 bases at J, with 11 bases between. The CDR3 runs to 13 residues.

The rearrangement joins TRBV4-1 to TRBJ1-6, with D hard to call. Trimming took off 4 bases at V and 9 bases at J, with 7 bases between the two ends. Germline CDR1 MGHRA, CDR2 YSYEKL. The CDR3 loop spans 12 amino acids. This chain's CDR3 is CASSPAGSPLHF. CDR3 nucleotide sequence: TGCGCCAGCAGCCCTGCTGGTTCACCCCTCCACTTT.

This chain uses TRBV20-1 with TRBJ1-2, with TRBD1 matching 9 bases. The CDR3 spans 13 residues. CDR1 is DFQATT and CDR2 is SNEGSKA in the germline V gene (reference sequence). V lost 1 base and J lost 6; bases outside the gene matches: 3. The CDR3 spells CSARVTGGDGYTF. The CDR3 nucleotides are TGCAGTGCTAGAGTTACAGGGGGCGATGGCTACACCTTC.

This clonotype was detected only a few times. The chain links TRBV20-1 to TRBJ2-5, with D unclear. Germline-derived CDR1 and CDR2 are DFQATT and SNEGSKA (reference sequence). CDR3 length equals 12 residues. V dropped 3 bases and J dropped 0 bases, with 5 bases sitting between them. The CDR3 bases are TGCAGTGCTAGTCGTTACCAAGAGACCCAGTACTTC. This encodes CSASRYQETQYF.

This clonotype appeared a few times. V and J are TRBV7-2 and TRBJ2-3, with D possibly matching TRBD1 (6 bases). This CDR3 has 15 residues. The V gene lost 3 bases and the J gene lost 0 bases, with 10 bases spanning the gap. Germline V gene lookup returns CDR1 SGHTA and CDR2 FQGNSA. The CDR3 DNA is TGTGCCAGCAGCTTGGACGGACAGAGCACAGATACGCAGTATTTT. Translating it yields CASSLDGQSTDTQYF.

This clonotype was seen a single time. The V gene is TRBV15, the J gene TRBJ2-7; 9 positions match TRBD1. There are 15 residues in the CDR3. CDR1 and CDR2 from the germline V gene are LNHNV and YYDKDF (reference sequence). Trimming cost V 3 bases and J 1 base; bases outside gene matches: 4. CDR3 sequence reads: CATSREGTGSYEQYF. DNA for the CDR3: TGTGCCACCAGCAGGGAGGGGACAGGGTCCTACGAGCAGTACTTC.

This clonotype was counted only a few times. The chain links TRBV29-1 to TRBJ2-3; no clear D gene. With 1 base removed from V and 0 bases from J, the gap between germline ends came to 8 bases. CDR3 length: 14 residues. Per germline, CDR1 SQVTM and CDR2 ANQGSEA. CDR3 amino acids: CSVEVQASTDTQYF. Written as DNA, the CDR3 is TGCAGCGTTGAAGTGCAGGCTAGCACAGATACGCAGTATTTT.

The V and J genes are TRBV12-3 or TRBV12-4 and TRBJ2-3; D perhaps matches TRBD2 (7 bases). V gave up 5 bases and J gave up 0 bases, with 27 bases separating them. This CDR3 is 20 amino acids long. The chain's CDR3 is CASSHPSGGSALPSTDTQYF. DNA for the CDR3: TGTGCCAGCAGTCACCCTTCGGGGGGCTCTGCGCTTCCCAGCACAGATACGCAGTATTTT.

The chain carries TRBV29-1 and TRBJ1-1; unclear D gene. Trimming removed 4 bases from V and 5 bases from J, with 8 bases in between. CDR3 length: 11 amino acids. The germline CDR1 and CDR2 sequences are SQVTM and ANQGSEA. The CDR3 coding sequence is TGCAGCGTTGCAGGAGAGACTGAAGCTTTCTTT. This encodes CSVAGETEAFF.

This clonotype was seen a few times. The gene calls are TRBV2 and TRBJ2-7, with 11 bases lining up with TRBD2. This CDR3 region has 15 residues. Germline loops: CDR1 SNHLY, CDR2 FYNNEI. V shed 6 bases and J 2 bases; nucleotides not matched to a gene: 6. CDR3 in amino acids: CASRTTSGGPYEQYF. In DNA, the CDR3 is TGTGCCAGCAGGACCACTAGCGGGGGACCCTACGAGCAGTACTTC. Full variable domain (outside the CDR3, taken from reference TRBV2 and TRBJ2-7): EPEVTQTPSHQVTQMGQEVILRCVPISNHLYFYWYRQILGQKVEFLVSFYNNEISEKSEIFDDQFSVERPDGSNFTLKIRSTKLEDSAMYFCASRTTSGGPYEQYFGPGTRLTVT.

CDR3 coding DNA: TGCAGCGTTGAGGGTCGAGTGGGGACAAGGGGCGCGGAGACCCAGTACTTC. Its translation is CSVEGRVGTRGAETQYF. The chain carries TRBV29-1 and TRBJ2-5; D is perhaps TRBD1 (6 bases). Between the trimmed V and J ends, which lost 3 bases and 5 bases, there was a span of 25 bases. Germline V gene data show CDR1 as SQVTM and CDR2 as ANQGSEA. The CDR3 is made up of 17 amino acids.

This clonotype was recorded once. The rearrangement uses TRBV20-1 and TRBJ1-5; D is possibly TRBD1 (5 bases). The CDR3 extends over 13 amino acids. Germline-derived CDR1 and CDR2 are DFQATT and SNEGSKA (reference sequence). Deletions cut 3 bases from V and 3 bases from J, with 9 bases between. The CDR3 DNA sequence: TGCAGTGCTAGTGACAGTCCCAATCAGCCCCAGCATTTT. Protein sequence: CSASDSPNQPQHF.

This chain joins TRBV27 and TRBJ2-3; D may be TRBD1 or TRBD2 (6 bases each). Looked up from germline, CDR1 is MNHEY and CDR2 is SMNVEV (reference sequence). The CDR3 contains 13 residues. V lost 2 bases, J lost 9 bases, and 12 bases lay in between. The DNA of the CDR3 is TGTGCCAGCAGTTTACAGGGGAGGTCGACGCAGTATTTT. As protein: CASSLQGRSTQYF.

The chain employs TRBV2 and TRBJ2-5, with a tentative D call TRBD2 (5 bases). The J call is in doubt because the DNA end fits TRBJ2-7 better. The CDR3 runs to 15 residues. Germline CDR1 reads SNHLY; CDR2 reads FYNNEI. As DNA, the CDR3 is TGTGCCAGCGTTGAGTTTATAACCCTAGCCGGCGAGCAGTACTTC. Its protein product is CASVEFITLAGEQYF.

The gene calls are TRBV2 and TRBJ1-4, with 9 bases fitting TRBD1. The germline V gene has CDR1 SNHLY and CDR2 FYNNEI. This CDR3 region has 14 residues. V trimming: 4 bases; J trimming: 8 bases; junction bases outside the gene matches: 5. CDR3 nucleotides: TGTGCCAGCAGTGCCGGGACAGGGCACGAAAAACTGTTTTTT. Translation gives CASSAGTGHEKLFF.

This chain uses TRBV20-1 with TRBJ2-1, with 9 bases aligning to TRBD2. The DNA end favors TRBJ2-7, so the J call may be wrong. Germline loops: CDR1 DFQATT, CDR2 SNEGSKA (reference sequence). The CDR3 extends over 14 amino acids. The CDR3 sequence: CSARRGGPYNEQYF. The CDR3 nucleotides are TGCAGTGCTAGGCGGGGGGGTCCCTACAATGAGCAGTACTTC.

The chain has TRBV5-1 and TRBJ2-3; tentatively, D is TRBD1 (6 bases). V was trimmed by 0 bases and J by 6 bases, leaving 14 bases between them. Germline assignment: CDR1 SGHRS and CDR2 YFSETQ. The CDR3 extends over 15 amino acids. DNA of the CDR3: TGCGCCAGCAGCTTGGGCGTCAGGGGAGCCGATACGCAGTATTTT. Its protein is CASSLGVRGADTQYF.

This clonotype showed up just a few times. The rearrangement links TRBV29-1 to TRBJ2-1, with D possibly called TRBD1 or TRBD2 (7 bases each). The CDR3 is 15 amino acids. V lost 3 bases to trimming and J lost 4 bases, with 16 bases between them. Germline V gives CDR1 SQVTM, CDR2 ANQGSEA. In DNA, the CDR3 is TGCAGCGTTGAGCTACAGGGGAGGGGTTACAATGAGCAGTTCTTC. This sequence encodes CSVELQGRGYNEQFF.

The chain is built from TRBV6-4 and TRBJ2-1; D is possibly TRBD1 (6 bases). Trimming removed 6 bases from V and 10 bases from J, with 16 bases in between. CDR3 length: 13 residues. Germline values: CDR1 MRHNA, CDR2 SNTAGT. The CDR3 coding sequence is TGTGCCAGCAGCCCCTCAGGGGCAGAAGAGCAGTTCTTC. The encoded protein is CASSPSGAEEQFF.